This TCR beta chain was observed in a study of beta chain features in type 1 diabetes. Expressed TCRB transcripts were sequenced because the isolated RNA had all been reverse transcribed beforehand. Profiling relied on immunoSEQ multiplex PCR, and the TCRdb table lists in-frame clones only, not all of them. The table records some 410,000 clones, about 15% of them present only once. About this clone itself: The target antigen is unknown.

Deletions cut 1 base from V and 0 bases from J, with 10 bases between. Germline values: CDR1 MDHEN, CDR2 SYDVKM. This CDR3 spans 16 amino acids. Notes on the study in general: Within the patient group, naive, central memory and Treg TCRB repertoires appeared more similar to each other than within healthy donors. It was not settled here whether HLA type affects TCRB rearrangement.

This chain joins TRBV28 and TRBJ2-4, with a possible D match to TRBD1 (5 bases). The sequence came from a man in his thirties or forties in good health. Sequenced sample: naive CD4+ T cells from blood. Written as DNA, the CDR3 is TGTGCCAGCAGTTTATTGGTGGGGCTAGCCAAAAACATTCAGTACTTC. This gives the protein CASSLLVGLAKNIQYF.